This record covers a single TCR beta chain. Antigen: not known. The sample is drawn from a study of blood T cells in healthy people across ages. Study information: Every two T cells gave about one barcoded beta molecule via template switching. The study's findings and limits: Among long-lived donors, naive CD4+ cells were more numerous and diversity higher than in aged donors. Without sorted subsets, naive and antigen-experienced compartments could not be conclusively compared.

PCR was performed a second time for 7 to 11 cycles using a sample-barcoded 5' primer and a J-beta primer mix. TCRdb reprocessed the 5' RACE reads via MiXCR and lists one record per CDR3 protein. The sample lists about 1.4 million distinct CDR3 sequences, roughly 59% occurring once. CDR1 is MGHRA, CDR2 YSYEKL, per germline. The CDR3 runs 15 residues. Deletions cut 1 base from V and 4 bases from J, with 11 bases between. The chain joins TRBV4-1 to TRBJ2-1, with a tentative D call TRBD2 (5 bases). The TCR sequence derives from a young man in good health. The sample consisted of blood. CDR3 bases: TGCGCCAGCAGCCAAGTTTCCCGGAGGTACAATGAGCAGTTCTTC. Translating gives CASSQVSRRYNEQFF.